This T cell receptor beta chain came from a study of cytomegalovirus exposure and HLA in healthy donors. Researchers ran the PCR with 60 Vbeta and 13 Jbeta primers. Produced via immunoSEQ multiplex PCR; TCRdb's table is partial and in-frame only. This repertoire shows over 200,000 clones, over 70% found once; its top ten account for roughly 2.5%. With regard to this clone: The final CDR3 position lacks the conserved phenylalanine or tryptophan, pointing to a likely read error.

The CDR3 sequence is 15 residues long. V shed 0 bases and J 6 bases; nucleotides not matched to a gene: 2. The receptor's source is an older woman in good health and CMV-seropositive. The sequencing sample was made of PBMCs. The gene calls are TRBV5-3 and TRBJ1-6; 8 positions match TRBD1. TRBV5-3 is recorded as an ORF, its role being uncertain. CDR3 sequence (DNA): TGTGCCAGAAGCTTGGTAGACAGGGGTAATTCACCCCTCCACTGT. Translating gives CARSLVDRGNSPLHC.